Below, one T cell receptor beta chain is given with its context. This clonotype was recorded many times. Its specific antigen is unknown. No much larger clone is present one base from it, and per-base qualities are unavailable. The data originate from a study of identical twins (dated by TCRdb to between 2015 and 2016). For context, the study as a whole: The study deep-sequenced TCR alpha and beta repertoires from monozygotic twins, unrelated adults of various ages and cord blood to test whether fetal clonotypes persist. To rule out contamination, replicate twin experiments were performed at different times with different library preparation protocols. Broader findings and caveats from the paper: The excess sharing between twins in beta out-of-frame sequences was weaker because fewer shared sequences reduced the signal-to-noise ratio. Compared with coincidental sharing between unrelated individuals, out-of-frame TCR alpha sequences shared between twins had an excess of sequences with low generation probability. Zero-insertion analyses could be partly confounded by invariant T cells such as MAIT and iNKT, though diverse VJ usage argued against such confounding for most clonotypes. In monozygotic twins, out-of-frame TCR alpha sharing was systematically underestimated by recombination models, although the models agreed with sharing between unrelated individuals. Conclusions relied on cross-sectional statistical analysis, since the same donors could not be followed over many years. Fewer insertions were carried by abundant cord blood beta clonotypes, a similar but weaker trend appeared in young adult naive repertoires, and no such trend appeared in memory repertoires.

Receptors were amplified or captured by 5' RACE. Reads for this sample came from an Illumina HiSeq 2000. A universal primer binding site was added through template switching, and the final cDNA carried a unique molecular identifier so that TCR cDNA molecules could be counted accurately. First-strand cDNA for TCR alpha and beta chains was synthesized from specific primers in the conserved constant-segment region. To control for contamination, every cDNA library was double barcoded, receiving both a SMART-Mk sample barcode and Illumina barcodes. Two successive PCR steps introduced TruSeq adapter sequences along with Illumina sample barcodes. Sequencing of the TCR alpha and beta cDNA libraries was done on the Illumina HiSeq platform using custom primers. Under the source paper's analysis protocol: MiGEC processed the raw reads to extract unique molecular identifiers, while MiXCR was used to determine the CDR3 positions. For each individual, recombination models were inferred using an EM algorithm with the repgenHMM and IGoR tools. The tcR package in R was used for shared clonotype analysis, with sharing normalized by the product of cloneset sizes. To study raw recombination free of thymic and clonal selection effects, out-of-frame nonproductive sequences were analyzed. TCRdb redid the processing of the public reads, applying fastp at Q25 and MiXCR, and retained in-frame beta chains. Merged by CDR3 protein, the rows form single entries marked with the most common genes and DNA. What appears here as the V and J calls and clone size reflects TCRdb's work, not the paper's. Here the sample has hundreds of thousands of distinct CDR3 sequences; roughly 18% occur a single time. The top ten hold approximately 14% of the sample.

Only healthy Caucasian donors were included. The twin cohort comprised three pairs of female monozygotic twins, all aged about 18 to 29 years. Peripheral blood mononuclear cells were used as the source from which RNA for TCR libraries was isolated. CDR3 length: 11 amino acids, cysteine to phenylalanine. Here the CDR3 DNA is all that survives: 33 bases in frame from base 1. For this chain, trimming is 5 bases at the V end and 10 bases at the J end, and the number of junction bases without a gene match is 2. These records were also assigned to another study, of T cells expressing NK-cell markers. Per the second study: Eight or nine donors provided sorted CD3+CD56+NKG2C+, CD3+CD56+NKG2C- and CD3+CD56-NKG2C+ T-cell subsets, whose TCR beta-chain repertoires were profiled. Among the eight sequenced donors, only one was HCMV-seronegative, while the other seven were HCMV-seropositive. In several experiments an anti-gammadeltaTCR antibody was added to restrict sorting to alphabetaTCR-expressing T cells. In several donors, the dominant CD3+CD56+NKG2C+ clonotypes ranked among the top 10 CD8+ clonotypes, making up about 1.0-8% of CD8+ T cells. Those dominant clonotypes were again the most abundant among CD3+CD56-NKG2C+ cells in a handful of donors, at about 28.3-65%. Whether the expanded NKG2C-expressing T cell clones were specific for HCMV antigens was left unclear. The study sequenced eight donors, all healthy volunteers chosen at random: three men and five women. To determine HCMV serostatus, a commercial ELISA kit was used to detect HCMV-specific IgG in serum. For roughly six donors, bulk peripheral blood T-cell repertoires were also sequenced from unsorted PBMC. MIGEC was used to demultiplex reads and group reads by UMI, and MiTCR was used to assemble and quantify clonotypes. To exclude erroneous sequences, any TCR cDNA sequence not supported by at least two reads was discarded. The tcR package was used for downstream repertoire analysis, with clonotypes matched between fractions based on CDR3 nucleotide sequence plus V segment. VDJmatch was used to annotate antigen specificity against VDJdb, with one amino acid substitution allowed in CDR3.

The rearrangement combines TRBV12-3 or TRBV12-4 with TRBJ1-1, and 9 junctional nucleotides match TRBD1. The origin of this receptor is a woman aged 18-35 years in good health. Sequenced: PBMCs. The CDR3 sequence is CASSGDRVAFF. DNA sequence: TGTGCCAGCAGTGGGGACAGGGTAGCTTTCTTT.